Reported below is one TCR beta chain. The entry originates in a study of T cell repertoires in cytomegalovirus infection. Whole-study context: Public TCR beta signatures were indicative of both CMV infection and a matching HLA type.

TCRdb reprocessed the reads with MiXCR, giving one entry per CDR3 protein. The sample consists of just under 550,000 distinct CDR3 sequences, 26% of them appearing once. In germline, CDR1 is GTSNPN, CDR2 SVGIG (reference sequence). The CDR3 loop spans 12 amino acids. Trimming pared 2 bases from V and 4 bases from J, leaving 9 bases between. Material: PBMCs. V is TRBV30 and J is TRBJ2-7, with D unresolved. The receptor comes from a human donor in good health (CMV status not recorded). Some clones in this sample may be carry-over from other donors' samples. CDR3: CAWSILEYEQYF. The CDR3 bases are TGTGCCTGGAGTATCTTAGAATACGAGCAGTACTTC.